The clone carrying this T cell receptor (beta chain) was recorded a few times. Its antigen is unidentified. This CDR3 is 21 amino acids long. Trimming took 7 bases from V and 0 from J, leaving 34 bases between them. Germline assignment: CDR1 SGHRS and CDR2 YFSETQ. A library of TCRbeta sequences, prepared with unique molecular identifiers, was generated. In TCRdb, the PCR reads were re-called with MiXCR into one record per CDR3 protein. The sample contains about 830,000 distinct CDR3 sequences, roughly 16% of which appear only once. This record belongs to a study of T-cell reconstitution after alpha-beta-depleted transplantation in children. Findings of the study overall: Reported findings indicate that, about two months after transplant, alpha-beta T cells came from several hundred expanded clones, which were derived from non-depleted graft cells.

This receptor was obtained from a male patient between 5 and 17 years old who had a stem cell transplant for acute lymphoblastic leukemia, so the T cells may come from the graft donor. Material: PBMCs, mostly from graft donor cells, obtained 360 days after TCRalphabeta/CD19-depleted stem cell transplant. V usage is TRBV5-1 and J usage is TRBJ2-5; no clear D. The CDR3 bases are TGCGCCAGCGCTTCCCCCCGAGCTCCGGGTCTCATAATTCCGTACCAAGAGACCCAGTACTTC. Translation: CASASPRAPGLIIPYQETQYF.